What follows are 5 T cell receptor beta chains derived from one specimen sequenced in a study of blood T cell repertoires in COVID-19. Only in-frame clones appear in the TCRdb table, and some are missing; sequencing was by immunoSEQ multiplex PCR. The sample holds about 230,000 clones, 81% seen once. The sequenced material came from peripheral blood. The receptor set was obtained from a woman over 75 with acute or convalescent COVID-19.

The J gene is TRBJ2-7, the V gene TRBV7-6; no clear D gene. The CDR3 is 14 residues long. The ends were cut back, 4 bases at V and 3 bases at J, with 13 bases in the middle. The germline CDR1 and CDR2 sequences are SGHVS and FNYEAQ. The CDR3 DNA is TGTGCCAGCAGCTCGGCGGCCGCAAGCTACGAGCAGTACTTC. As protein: CASSSAAASYEQYF.

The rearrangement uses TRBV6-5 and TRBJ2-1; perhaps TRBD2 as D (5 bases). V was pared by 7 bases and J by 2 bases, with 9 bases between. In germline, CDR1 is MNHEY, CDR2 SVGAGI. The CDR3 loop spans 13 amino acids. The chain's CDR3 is CASKYGAYNEQFF. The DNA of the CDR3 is TGTGCCAGCAAGTACGGGGCCTACAATGAGCAGTTCTTC.

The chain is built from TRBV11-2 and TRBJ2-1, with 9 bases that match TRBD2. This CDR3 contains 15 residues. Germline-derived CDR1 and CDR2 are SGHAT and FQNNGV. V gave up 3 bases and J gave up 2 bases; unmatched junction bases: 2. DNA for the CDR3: TGTGCCAGCAGCTTTAGCGGGAGTCCCTACAATGAGCAGTTCTTC. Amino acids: CASSFSGSPYNEQFF.

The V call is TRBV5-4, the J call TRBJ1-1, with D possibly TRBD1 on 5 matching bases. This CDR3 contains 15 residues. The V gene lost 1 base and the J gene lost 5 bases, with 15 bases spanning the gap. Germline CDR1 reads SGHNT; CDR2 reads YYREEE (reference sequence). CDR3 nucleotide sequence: TGTGCCAGCAGCTTGTCCATCCAGGGTAGGACTGAAGCTTTCTTT. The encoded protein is CASSLSIQGRTEAFF.

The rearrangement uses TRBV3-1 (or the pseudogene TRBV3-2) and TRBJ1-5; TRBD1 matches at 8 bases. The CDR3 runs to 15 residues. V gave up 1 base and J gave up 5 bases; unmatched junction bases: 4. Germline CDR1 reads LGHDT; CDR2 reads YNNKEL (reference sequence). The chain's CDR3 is CASSQGTGGYQPQHF. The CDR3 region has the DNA TGTGCCAGCAGCCAAGGAACAGGGGGTTATCAGCCCCAGCATTTT.